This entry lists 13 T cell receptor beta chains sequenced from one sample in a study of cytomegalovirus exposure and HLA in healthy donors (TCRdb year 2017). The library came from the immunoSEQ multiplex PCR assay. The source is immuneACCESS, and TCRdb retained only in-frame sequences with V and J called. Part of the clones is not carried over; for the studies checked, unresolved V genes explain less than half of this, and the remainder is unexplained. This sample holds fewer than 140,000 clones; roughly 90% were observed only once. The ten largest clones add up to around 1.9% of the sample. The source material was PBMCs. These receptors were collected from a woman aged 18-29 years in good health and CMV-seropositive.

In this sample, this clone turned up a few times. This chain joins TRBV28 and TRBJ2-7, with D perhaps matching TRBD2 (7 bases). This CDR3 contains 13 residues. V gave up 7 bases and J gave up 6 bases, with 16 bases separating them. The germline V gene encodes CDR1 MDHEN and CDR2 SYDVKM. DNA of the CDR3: TGTGCCAGCAAGGGGGGGACGGTAGGCGAGCAGTACTTC. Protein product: CASKGGTVGEQYF.

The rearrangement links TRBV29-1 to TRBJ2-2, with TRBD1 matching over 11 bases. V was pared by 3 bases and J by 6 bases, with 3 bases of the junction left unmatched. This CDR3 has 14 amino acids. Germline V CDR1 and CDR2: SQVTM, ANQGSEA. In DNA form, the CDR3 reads TGCAGCGTTGAGGGACAGGGGGATCCCGGGGAGCTGTTTTTT. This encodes CSVEGQGDPGELFF.

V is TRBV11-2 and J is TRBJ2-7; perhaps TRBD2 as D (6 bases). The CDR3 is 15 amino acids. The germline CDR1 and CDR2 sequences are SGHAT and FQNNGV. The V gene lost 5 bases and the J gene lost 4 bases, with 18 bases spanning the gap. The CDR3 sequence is CASSAFPRRGYEQYF. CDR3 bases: TGTGCCAGCAGCGCATTCCCCCGGCGGGGTTACGAGCAGTACTTC.

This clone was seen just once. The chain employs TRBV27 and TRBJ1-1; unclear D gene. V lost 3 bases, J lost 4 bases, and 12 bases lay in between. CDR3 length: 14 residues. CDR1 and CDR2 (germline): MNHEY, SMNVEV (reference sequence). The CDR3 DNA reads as TGTGCCAGCAGTTTTTCCGGGTTTGCCACTGAAGCTTTCTTT. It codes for CASSFSGFATEAFF.

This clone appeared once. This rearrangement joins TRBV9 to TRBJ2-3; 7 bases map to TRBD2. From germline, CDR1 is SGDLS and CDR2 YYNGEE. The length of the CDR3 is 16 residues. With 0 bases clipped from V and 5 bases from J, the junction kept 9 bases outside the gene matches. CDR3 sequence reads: CASSVGAGVGGDTQYF. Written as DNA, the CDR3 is TGTGCCAGCAGCGTAGGGGCGGGGGTAGGAGGAGATACGCAGTATTTT.

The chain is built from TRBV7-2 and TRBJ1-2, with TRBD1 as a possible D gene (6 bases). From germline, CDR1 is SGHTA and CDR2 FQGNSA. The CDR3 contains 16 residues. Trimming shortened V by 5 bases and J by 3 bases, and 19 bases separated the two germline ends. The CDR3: CASSRYNRVLDYGYTF. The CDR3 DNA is TGTGCCAGCAGCCGGTATAACAGGGTACTGGACTATGGCTACACCTTC.

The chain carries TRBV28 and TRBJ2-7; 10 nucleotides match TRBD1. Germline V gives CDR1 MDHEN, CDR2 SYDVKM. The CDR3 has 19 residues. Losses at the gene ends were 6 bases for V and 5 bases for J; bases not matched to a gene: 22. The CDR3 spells CASSSYGAETGGLGDEQYF. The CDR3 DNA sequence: TGTGCCAGCAGCTCCTACGGAGCGGAGACAGGGGGCCTTGGGGACGAGCAGTACTTC. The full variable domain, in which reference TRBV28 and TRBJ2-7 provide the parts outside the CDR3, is DVKVTQSSRYLVKRTGEKVFLECVQDMDHENMFWYRQDPGLGLRLIYFSYDVKMKEKGDIPEGYSVSREKKERFSLILESASTNQTSMYLCASSSYGAETGGLGDEQYFGPGTRLTVT.

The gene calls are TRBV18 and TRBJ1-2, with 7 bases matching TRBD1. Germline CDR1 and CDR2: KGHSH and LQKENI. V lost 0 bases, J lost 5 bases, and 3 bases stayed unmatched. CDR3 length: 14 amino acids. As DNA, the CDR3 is TGTGCCAGCTCACCACCGGCAGGGGGTTATGGCTACACCTTC. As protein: CASSPPAGGYGYTF.

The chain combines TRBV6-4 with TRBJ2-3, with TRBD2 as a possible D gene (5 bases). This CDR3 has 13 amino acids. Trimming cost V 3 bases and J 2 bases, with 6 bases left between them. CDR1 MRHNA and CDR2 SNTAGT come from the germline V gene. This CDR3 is CASSEAATDTQYF. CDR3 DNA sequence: TGTGCCAGCAGTGAAGCGGCCACAGATACGCAGTATTTT.

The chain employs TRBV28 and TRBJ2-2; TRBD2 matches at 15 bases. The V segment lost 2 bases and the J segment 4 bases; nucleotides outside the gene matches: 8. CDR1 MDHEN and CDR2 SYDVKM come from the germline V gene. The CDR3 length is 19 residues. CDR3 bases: TGTGCCAGCAGTTTAGGACTAGCGGGGGGGCCCCACGGCACCGGGGAGCTGTTTTTT. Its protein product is CASSLGLAGGPHGTGELFF.

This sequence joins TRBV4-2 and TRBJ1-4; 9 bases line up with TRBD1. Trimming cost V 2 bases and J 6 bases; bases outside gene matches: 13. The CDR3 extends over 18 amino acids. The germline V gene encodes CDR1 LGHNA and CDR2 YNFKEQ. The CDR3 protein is CASSQMGTGGAVYEKLFF. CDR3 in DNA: TGTGCCAGCAGCCAAATGGGAACAGGGGGCGCGGTATATGAAAAACTGTTTTTT.

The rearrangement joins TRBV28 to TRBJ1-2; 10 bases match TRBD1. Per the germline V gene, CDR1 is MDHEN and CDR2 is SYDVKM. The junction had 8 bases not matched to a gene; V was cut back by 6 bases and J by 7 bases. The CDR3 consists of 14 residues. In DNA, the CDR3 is TGTGCCAGCAGATCCGGGACAGGGGTTGTTGGCTACACCTTC. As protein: CASRSGTGVVGYTF.

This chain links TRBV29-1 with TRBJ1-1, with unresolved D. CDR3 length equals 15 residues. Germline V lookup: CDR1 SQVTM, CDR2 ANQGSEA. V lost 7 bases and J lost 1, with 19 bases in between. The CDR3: CSAAAGKRWNTEAFF. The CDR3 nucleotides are TGCAGCGCCGCTGCGGGGAAACGGTGGAACACTGAAGCTTTCTTT.